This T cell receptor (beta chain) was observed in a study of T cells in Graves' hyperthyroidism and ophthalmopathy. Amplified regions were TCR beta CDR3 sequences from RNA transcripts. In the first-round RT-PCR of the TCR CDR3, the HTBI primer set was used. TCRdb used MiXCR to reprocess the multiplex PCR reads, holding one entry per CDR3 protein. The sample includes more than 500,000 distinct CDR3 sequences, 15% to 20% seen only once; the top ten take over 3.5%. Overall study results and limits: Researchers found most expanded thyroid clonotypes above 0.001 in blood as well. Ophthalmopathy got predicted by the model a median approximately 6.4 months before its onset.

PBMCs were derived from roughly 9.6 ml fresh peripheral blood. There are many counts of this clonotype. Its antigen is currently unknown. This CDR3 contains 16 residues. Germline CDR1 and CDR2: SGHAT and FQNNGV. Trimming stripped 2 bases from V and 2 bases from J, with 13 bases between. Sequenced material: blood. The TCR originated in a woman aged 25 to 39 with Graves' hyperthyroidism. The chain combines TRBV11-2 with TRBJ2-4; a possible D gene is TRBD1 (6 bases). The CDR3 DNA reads TGTGCCAGCAGCTTACGAGGGGGTTTTACCAAAAACATTCAGTACTTC. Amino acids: CASSLRGGFTKNIQYF.